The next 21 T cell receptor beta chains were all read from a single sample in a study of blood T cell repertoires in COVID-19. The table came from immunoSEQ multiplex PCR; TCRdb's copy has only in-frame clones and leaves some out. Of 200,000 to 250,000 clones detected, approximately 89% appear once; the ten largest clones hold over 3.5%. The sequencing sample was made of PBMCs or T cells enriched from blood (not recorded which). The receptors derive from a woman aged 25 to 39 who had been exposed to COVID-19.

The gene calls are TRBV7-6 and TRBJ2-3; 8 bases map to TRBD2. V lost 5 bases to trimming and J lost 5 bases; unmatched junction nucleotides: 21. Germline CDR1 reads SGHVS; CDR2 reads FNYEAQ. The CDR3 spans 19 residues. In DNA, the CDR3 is TGTGCCAGCAGCACAAGGGGTAGGGCAGCGGGAGCAGGAGTAGATACGCAGTATTTT. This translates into CASSTRGRAAGAGVDTQYF. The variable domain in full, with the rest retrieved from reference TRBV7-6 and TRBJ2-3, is GAGVSQSPRYKVTKRGQDVALRCDPISGHVSLYWYRQALGQGPEFLTYFNYEAQQDKSGLPNDRFSAERPEGSISTLTIQRTEQRDSAMYRCASSTRGRAAGAGVDTQYFGPGTRLTVL.

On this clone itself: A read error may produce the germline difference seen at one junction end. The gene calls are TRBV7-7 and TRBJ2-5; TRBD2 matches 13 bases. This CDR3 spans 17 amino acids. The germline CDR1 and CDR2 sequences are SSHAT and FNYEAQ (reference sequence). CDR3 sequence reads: CASSPALGLAGKETQYF. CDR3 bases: TGTGCTAGCAGCCCAGCCCTGGGACTAGCGGGGAAAGAGACCCAGTACTTC. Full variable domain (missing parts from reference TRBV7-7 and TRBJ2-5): GAGVSQSPRYKVTKRGQDVTLRCDPISSHATLYWYQQALGQGPEFLTYFNYEAQPDKSGLPSDRFSAERPEGSISTLTIQRTEQRDSAMYRCASSPALGLAGKETQYFGPGTRLLVL.

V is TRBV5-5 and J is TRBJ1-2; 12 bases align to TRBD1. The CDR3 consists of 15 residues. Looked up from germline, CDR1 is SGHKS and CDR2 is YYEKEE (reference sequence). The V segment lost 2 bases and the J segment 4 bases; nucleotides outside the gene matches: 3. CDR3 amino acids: CASSFGTGGGYGYTF. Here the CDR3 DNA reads TGTGCCAGCAGCTTTGGGACAGGGGGCGGCTATGGCTACACCTTC.

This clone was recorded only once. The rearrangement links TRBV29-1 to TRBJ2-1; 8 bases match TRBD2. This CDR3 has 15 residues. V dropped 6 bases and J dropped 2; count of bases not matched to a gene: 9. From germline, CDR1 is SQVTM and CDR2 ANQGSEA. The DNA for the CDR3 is TGCAGCGTCTACTTTAGTAGCGGGACCTACAATGAGCAGTTCTTC. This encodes CSVYFSSGTYNEQFF.

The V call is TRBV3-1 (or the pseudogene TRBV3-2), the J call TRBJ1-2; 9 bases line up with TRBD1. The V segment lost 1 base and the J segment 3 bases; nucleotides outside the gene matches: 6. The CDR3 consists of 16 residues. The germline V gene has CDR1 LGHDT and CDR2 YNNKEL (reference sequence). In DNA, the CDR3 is TGTGCCAGCAGCCAAGTACAGGGACAGGGACACTATGGCTACACCTTC. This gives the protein CASSQVQGQGHYGYTF.

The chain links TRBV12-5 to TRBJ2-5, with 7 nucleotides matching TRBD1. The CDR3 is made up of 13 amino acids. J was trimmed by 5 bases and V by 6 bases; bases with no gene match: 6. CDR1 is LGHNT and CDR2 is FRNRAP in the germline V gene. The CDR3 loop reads CASGPTGTETQYF. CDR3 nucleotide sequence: TGTGCTAGTGGACCGACAGGGACGGAGACCCAGTACTTC.

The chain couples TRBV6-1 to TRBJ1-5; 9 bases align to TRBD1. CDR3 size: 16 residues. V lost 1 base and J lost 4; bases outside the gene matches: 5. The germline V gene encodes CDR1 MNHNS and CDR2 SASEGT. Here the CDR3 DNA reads TGTGCCAGCAGTGAAGGGGCACAGGGGGCAAATCAGCCCCAGCATTTT. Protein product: CASSEGAQGANQPQHF.

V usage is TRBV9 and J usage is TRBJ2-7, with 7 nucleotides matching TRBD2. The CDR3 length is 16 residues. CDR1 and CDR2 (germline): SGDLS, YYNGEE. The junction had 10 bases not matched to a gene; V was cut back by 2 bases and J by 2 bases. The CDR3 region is CASSVGGGTTTYEQYF. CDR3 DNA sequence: TGTGCCAGCAGCGTTGGGGGAGGGACCACAACCTACGAGCAGTACTTC.

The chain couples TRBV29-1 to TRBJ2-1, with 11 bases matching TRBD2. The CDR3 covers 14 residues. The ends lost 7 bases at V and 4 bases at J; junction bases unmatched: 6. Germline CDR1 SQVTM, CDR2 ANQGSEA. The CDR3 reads CSGRLAGYYNEQFF. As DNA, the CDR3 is TGCAGCGGTAGACTAGCGGGATATTACAATGAGCAGTTCTTC.

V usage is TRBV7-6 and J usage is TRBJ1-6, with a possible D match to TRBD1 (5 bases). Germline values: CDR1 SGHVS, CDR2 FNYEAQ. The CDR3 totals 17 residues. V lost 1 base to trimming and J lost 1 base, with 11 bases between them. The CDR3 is CASSLVGGRSYNSPLHF. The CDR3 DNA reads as TGTGCCAGCAGCTTAGTCGGGGGGAGGTCCTATAATTCACCCCTCCACTTT.

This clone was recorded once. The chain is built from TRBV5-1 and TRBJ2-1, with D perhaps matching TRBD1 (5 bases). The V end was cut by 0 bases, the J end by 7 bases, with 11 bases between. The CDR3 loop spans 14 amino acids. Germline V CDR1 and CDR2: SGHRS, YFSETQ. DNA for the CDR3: TGCGCCAGCAGCTTGGGCAGGGTAGGGAATGAGCAGTTCTTC. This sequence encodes CASSLGRVGNEQFF.

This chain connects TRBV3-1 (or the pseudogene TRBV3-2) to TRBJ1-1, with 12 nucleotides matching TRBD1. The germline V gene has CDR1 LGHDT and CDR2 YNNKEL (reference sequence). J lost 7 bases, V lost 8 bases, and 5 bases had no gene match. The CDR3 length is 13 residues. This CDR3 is CASGDRGPSEAFF. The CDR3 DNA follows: TGTGCCAGCGGGGACAGGGGGCCGAGTGAAGCTTTCTTT.

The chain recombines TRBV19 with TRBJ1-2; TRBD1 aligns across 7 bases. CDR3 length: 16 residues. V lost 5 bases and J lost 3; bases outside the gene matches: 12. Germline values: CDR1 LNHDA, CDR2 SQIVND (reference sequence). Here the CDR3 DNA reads TGTGCCAGTAGTCTACAGACAGGGTGGGGGTACTATGGCTACACCTTC. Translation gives CASSLQTGWGYYGYTF.

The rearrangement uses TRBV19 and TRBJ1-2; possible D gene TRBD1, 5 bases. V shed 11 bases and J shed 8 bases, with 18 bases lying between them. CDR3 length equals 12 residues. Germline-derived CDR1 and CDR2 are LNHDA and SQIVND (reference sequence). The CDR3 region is CACNVGAAGYTF. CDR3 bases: TGTGCCTGTAATGTAGGGGCGGCGGGCTACACCTTC.

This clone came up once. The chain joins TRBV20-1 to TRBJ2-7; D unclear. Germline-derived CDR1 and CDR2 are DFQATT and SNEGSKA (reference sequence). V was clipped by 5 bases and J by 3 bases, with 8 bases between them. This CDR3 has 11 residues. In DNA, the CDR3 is TGCAGTGCTTTCCGCGACTACGAGCAGTACTTC. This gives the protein CSAFRDYEQYF.

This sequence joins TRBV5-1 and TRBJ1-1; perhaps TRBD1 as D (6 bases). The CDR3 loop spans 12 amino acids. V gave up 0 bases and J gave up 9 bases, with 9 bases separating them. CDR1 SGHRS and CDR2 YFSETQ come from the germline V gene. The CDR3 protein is CASSLDWGQAFF. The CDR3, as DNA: TGCGCCAGCAGCTTGGATTGGGGGCAAGCTTTCTTT.

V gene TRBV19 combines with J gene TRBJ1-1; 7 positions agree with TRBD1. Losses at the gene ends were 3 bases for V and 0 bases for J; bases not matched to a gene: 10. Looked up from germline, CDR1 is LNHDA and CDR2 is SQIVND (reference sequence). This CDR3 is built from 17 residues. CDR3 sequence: CASSMPGQERVNTEAFF. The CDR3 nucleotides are TGTGCCAGTAGTATGCCCGGACAGGAACGGGTGAACACTGAAGCTTTCTTT.

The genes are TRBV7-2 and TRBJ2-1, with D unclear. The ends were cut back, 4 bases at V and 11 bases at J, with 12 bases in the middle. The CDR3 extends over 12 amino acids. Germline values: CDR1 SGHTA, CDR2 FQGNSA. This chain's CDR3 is CASSSEVVKQFF. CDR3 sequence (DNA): TGTGCCAGCAGCTCCGAGGTGGTGAAGCAGTTCTTC.

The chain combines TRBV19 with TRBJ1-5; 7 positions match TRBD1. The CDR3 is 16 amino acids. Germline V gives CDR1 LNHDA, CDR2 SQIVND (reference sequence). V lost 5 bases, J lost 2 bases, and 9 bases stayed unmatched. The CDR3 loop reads CASSPGQARGNQPQHF. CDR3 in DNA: TGTGCCAGTAGTCCCGGACAGGCGAGGGGCAATCAGCCCCAGCATTTT.

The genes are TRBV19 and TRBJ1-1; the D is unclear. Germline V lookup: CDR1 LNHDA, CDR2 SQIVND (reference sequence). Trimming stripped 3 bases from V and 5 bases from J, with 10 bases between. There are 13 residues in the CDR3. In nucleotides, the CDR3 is TGTGCCAGTAGTATTGTTGAGGATACTGAAGCTTTCTTT. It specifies CASSIVEDTEAFF.

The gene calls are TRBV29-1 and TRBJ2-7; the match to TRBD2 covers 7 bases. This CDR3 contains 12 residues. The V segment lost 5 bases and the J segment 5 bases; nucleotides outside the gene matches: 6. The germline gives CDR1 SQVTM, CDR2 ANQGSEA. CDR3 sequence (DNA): TGCAGCGTTCAGCGGGGAGAGGACGAGCAGTACTTC. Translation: CSVQRGEDEQYF.